These 30 T cell receptor beta chains share one sample of origin, sequenced in a study of T cells after yellow fever vaccination (dated by TCRdb to the late 2010s). The treatment or condition label corresponds to: live attenuated yellow fever vaccine strain. Library method: 5' RACE. The run used an Illumina HiSeq 2500. TCRdb trimmed public reads at Q25 via fastp, called clones via MiXCR and kept in-frame beta chains. For every CDR3 protein sequence, its rows merge into one entry that carries the most common genes and DNA. A total of approximately 550,000 distinct CDR3 sequences appear in this sample, less than 20% of them only once. The ten largest clonotypes hold approximately 15% of the sample. This specimen consisted of PBMCs, obtained 15 days after the yellow fever booster vaccination. The receptors here all came from a man aged 25-40 years who received the YFV17D yellow fever vaccine.

The sample holds a few counts of this clonotype. This chain joins TRBV7-8 and TRBJ2-7; no clear D gene. Germline CDR1 SGHVS, CDR2 FQNEAQ. Between the trimmed V and J ends, which lost 10 bases and 2 bases, there was a span of 18 bases. The length of the CDR3 is 14 residues. The CDR3 DNA reads TGTGCCACCTCACACACATACATGGCCTACGAGCAGTACTTC. Protein product: CATSHTYMAYEQYF.

V is TRBV7-2 and J is TRBJ2-7; possible D gene TRBD1, 7 bases. V was pared by 4 bases and J by 4 bases, with 23 bases between. The length of the CDR3 is 17 residues. Looked up from germline, CDR1 is SGHTA and CDR2 is FQGNSA. CDR3 coding DNA: TGTGCCAGCAGCTGGGGGACAGTTCCCGGGAGCGGATACGAGCAGTACTTC. Amino acids: CASSWGTVPGSGYEQYF.

The rearrangement links TRBV5-1 to TRBJ2-7, with D possibly matching TRBD1 (6 bases). Germline V gives CDR1 SGHRS, CDR2 YFSETQ. V was cut by 0 bases and J by 4 bases, with 17 bases left in between. The CDR3 consists of 16 residues. CDR3 coding DNA: TGCGCCAGCAGCTTGGCCTTGTCGGGGACAAAATACGAGCAGTACTTC. Translated: CASSLALSGTKYEQYF.

This clonotype has just a few counts. The chain joins TRBV12-3 or TRBV12-4 to TRBJ2-7; 11 nucleotides agree with TRBD2. Germline trimming cut 6 bases from V and 1 base from J; bases unmatched to any gene: 11. CDR3 length: 17 amino acids. The CDR3 DNA is TGTGCCAGCAGCCTATCCCCCCTAGCGGGAGGTTCCTACGAGCAGTACTTC. It is translated as CASSLSPLAGGSYEQYF.

V gene TRBV20-1 combines with J gene TRBJ2-7; 12 bases fit TRBD2. The CDR3 extends over 17 amino acids. Germline trimming cut 0 bases from V and 0 bases from J; bases unmatched to any gene: 6. Germline CDR1 and CDR2: DFQATT and SNEGSKA (reference sequence). CDR3 sequence (DNA): TGCAGTGCTAGAGACCGACTAGCGGGAGTCGGCTCCTACGAGCAGTACTTC. It specifies CSARDRLAGVGSYEQYF.

The chain uses TRBV9 and TRBJ2-1; the D call may be TRBD1 or TRBD2 (5 bases each). CDR1 and CDR2 (germline): SGDLS, YYNGEE. Trimming cost V 4 bases and J 7 bases, with 18 bases left between them. This CDR3 has 15 residues. The CDR3 DNA reads as TGTGCCAGCAGCTCGCCGAGGGGCGCGGGTAATGAGCAGTTCTTC. As protein: CASSSPRGAGNEQFF. Full variable domain (missing parts from reference TRBV9 and TRBJ2-1): DSGVTQTPKHLITATGQRVTLRCSPRSGDLSVYWYQQSLDQGLQFLIQYYNGEERAKGNILERFSAQQFPDLHSELNLSSLELGDSALYFCASSSPRGAGNEQFFGPGTRLTVL.

The genes are TRBV10-3 and TRBJ2-1; D gene ambiguous. Germline CDR1 is ENHRY and CDR2 is SYGVKD. Trimming shortened V by 4 bases and J by 4 bases, and 20 bases separated the two germline ends. The CDR3 is 17 residues long. CDR3 residues: CAISGGSDGALYNEQFF. Written as DNA, the CDR3 is TGTGCCATCAGTGGAGGCTCAGATGGAGCGCTGTACAATGAGCAGTTCTTC.

V and J are TRBV20-1 and TRBJ2-7, with TRBD2 identical over 8 bases. J lost 4 bases, V lost 6 bases, and 17 bases had no gene match. The CDR3 is 16 amino acids. Germline lookup yields CDR1 DFQATT and CDR2 SNEGSKA (reference sequence). The CDR3 loop is CSATAGNAGGGYEQYF. In nucleotides, the CDR3 is TGCAGTGCCACGGCGGGGAACGCGGGAGGTGGTTACGAGCAGTACTTC.

The chain uses TRBV11-2 and TRBJ2-5; no definite D call. Trimming removed 0 bases at V and 7 bases at J, with 9 bases between. The CDR3 is 13 amino acids. CDR1 and CDR2 (germline): SGHAT, FQNNGV. CDR3 bases: TGTGCCAGCAGCTTAGAGTGGAGTGGGACCCAGTACTTC. The encoded protein is CASSLEWSGTQYF.

V gene TRBV9 combines with J gene TRBJ2-2; no reliable D call. Trimming left V 0 bases short and J 2 bases short, with 5 bases between. The germline CDR1 and CDR2 sequences are SGDLS and YYNGEE. The CDR3 sequence is 14 residues long. The CDR3 DNA follows: TGTGCCAGCAGCGTAGCCAGTAACACCGGGGAGCTGTTTTTT. This translates into CASSVASNTGELFF.

This chain links TRBV7-8 with TRBJ2-1, with D perhaps TRBD1 (5 bases). Per the germline V gene, CDR1 is SGHVS and CDR2 is FQNEAQ. The CDR3 is made up of 10 amino acids. V lost 8 bases and J 9 bases, leaving 8 bases between the germline ends. This CDR3 reads CASARGEQFF. The CDR3 DNA sequence: TGTGCCAGCGCTAGGGGTGAGCAGTTCTTC.

The chain joins TRBV20-1 to TRBJ2-7; D is undetermined. V dropped 6 bases and J dropped 5 bases, with 14 bases sitting between them. Germline CDR1 reads DFQATT; CDR2 reads SNEGSKA (reference sequence). CDR3 length: 12 residues. The CDR3 region is CSARSGFNEQYF. The CDR3 DNA follows: TGCAGTGCAAGGTCAGGATTTAACGAGCAGTACTTC.

With regard to this clonotype: The junction departs from germline at one end; a sequencing error may be responsible. The V and J genes are TRBV27 and TRBJ1-6; a weak D match, TRBD1 (6 bases). Germline lookup yields CDR1 MNHEY and CDR2 SMNVEV (reference sequence). The CDR3 is made up of 16 amino acids. The CDR3 coding sequence is TGTGCCAGCAGCTTATCGAACACAGGGAGGGGTTCACCCCTCCACTTT. Residues: CASSLSNTGRGSPLHF.

The chain employs TRBV19 and TRBJ2-1; no clear D. The germline V and J ends were trimmed by 3 bases and 5 bases, with 8 bases remaining between them. This CDR3 is built from 13 residues. CDR1 is LNHDA and CDR2 is SQIVND in the germline V gene (reference sequence). The CDR3 DNA is TGTGCCAGTAGTATTGGCAGAAACAATGAGCAGTTCTTC. Its translation is CASSIGRNNEQFF. Looking up the rest from reference TRBV19 and TRBJ2-1 gives the full variable domain: DGGITQSPKYLFRKEGQNVTLSCEQNLNHDAMYWYRQDPGQGLRLIYYSQIVNDFQKGDIAEGYSVSREKKESFPLTVTSAQKNPTAFYLCASSIGRNNEQFFGPGTRLTVL.

This clonotype was observed a handful of times. This rearrangement joins TRBV6-1 to TRBJ2-2; 9 nucleotides agree with TRBD2. This CDR3 contains 14 residues. Per the germline V gene, CDR1 is MNHNS and CDR2 is SASEGT. With V trimmed by 8 bases and J by 5 bases, 6 bases remained unmatched. DNA of the CDR3: TGTGCCAGCTTCGGCCTAGCGGGAACCGGGGAGCTGTTTTTT. Translating gives CASFGLAGTGELFF.

The V and J genes are TRBV20-1 and TRBJ2-1; D is undetermined. CDR3 size: 15 residues. Trimming cost V 2 bases and J 6 bases, with 17 bases left between them. The V gene's germline CDR1 is DFQATT and CDR2 SNEGSKA (reference sequence). Here the CDR3 DNA reads TGCAGTGCTAGAAGGCAGGCTAGTCGGGTCAATGAGCAGTTCTTC. Residues: CSARRQASRVNEQFF.

The chain has TRBV15 and TRBJ2-1; 8 bases are a match to TRBD2. V lost 5 bases, J lost 16 bases, and 13 bases stayed unmatched. Germline V gene data show CDR1 as LNHNV and CDR2 as YYDKDF (reference sequence). The CDR3 length is 13 residues. The CDR3: CATSFQEGGRFFF. For the CDR3, the DNA is TGTGCCACCAGCTTCCAAGAGGGCGGGAGGTTTTTCTTC.

The chain uses TRBV20-1 and TRBJ1-3; 11 nucleotides align to TRBD1. This CDR3 has 14 amino acids. Germline V gene sequence: CDR1 DFQATT, CDR2 SNEGSKA (reference sequence). The ends lost 6 bases at V and 4 bases at J; junction bases unmatched: 5. In DNA form, the CDR3 reads TGCAGTGCCCGCAGGACAGGGGGCGGAAACACCATATATTTT. It yields the protein CSARRTGGGNTIYF.

This clonotype was observed a few times. The chain couples TRBV3-1 to TRBJ2-5; 7 positions match TRBD1. J lost 4 bases, V lost 4 bases, and 6 bases had no gene match. The CDR3 contains 14 residues. Germline CDR1 and CDR2: LGHDT and YNNKEL (reference sequence). The chain's CDR3 is CASSPTGVRETQYF. The CDR3 nucleotides are TGTGCCAGCAGCCCCACAGGGGTTCGAGAGACCCAGTACTTC.

This chain uses TRBV7-2 with TRBJ2-1; D is undetermined. This CDR3 has 15 amino acids. Trimming took off 5 bases at V and 0 bases at J, with 11 bases between the two ends. From germline, CDR1 is SGHTA and CDR2 FQGNSA. In DNA, the CDR3 is TGTGCCAGCAGCCCGTCAAGGAGCTCCTACAATGAGCAGTTCTTC. Translating gives CASSPSRSSYNEQFF. The whole variable domain, remainder taken from reference TRBV7-2 and TRBJ2-1, is GAGVSQSPSNKVTEKGKDVELRCDPISGHTALYWYRQSLGQGLEFLIYFQGNSAPDKSGLPSDRFSAERTGGSVSTLTIQRTQQEDSAVYLCASSPSRSSYNEQFFGPGTRLTVL.

This chain connects TRBV11-3 to TRBJ2-1, with 12 bases that match TRBD2. This CDR3 has 16 amino acids. CDR1 and CDR2 from the germline V gene are SGHNT and YENEEA. J gave up 3 bases and V 1 base, and 1 base lay outside the gene matches. The CDR3 spells CASSLGLAGDYNEQFF. In nucleotides, the CDR3 is TGTGCCAGCAGCTTAGGACTAGCGGGGGACTACAATGAGCAGTTCTTC.

V gene TRBV12-3 or TRBV12-4 combines with J gene TRBJ2-3; a weak D match, TRBD1 (6 bases). The CDR3 is made up of 14 amino acids. V lost 3 bases, J lost 4 bases, and 11 bases lay in between. CDR3 amino acids: CASSFRGGSDTQYF. In nucleotides, the CDR3 is TGTGCCAGCAGTTTCAGGGGTGGGTCAGATACGCAGTATTTT.

The chain couples TRBV6-1 to TRBJ2-3; D is unclear. The CDR3 length is 13 residues. The germline gives CDR1 MNHNS, CDR2 SASEGT. Trimming removed 6 bases from V and 1 base from J, with 8 bases in between. For the CDR3, the DNA is TGTGCCAGCAGCAGTGCGGGCACAGATACGCAGTATTTT. Translation gives CASSSAGTDTQYF.

J is TRBJ2-3 and V is TRBV5-1, with 10 bases matching TRBD2. The CDR3 length is 17 residues. Germline V CDR1 and CDR2: SGHRS, YFSETQ. V lost 4 bases to trimming and J lost 4 bases; unmatched junction nucleotides: 12. The CDR3 DNA sequence: TGCGCCAGCAGCCCCGGGACTAGCGTCTTTCAGGCAGATACGCAGTATTTT. This codes for CASSPGTSVFQADTQYF.

The rearrangement uses TRBV3-1 and TRBJ2-2; D possibly matches TRBD1 or TRBD2 (5 bases each). V was cut by 7 bases and J by 6 bases, with 15 bases left in between. CDR1 is LGHDT, CDR2 YNNKEL, per germline (reference sequence). This CDR3 region has 14 residues. Here the CDR3 DNA reads TGTGCCAGCACCTCCAAGGGGCGGGCCGGGGAGCTGTTTTTT. Translation gives CASTSKGRAGELFF.

There are a few counts of this clonotype. The chain combines TRBV10-3 with TRBJ2-5, with D unresolved. CDR1 is ENHRY, CDR2 SYGVKD, per germline. This CDR3 is 12 amino acids long. Trimming pared 8 bases from V and 5 bases from J, leaving 12 bases between. In DNA form, the CDR3 reads TGTGCCATCGGAATAGGCCTGGAGACCCAGTACTTC. It yields the protein CAIGIGLETQYF.

The count of this clonotype is one. Being one base from a much bigger clone, this may be a read error. The V call is TRBV20-1, the J call TRBJ2-7; 7 nucleotides align to TRBD2. CDR3 length equals 15 residues. The J segment lost 3 bases and the V segment lost 6 bases, leaving 14 bases of the junction unmatched. Germline CDR1 reads DFQATT; CDR2 reads SNEGSKA (reference sequence). The CDR3 reads CSAHREVGSGYEQYF. Written as DNA, the CDR3 is TGCAGTGCCCATCGGGAGGTGGGGTCAGGCTACGAGCAGTACTTC.

The V call is TRBV29-1, the J call TRBJ1-4, with unresolved D. Germline V lookup: CDR1 SQVTM, CDR2 ANQGSEA. The CDR3 length is 15 residues. V was clipped by 7 bases and J by 0 bases, with 15 bases between them. The CDR3 spells CSATLDRATNEKLFF. CDR3 DNA sequence: TGCAGCGCCACCTTGGACCGTGCAACTAATGAAAAACTGTTTTTT.

V is TRBV27 and J is TRBJ2-7, with no clear D. Germline V gene data show CDR1 as MNHEY and CDR2 as SMNVEV (reference sequence). Trimming stripped 3 bases from V and 0 bases from J, with 9 bases between. The CDR3 is 14 amino acids. This CDR3 reads CASSLYPSSYEQYF. CDR3 bases: TGTGCCAGCAGTTTGTACCCGAGCTCCTACGAGCAGTACTTC.

The chain employs TRBV6-5 and TRBJ1-1; D call uncertain. The CDR3 consists of 14 residues. Deletions cut 3 bases from V and 3 bases from J, with 11 bases between. Germline V gives CDR1 MNHEY, CDR2 SVGAGI. In DNA form, the CDR3 reads TGTGCCAGCAGTTATAGCCCCCCGGACACTGAAGCTTTCTTT. Its protein is CASSYSPPDTEAFF.